This T cell receptor beta chain is from a study of early T cells in non-severe SARS-CoV-2 infection. Via MiXCR, TCRdb re-called the 5' RACE reads, giving one row per CDR3 protein. The table lists 30,000 or so distinct CDR3 sequences, roughly 3.9% of them singletons. The germline gives CDR1 SEHNR, CDR2 FQNEAQ (reference sequence). V gave up 5 bases and J gave up 5 bases, with 7 bases separating them. CDR3 length equals 11 residues. This clonotype was picked up many times. The rearrangement uses TRBV7-9 and TRBJ2-7; D unclear. Sequenced input: whole blood. The TCR was taken from an adult who was a healthcare worker with PCR-confirmed SARS-CoV-2 infection or an uninfected control (not recorded which). DNA for the CDR3: TGTGCCAGCAGCCGTACGGACGAGCAGTACTTC. Amino acid sequence: CASSRTDEQYF.